Reported below is one T cell receptor (beta chain). Its antigen is not known. Germline CDR1 is MGHDK and CDR2 is SYGVNS. Between the trimmed V and J ends, which lost 1 base and 8 bases, there was a span of 14 bases. The CDR3 consists of 14 residues. This sample was taken from a study of blood T cells in healthy people across ages. The study, taken as a whole, reports: Older age went with lower TCR beta diversity per million T cells, in a roughly linear way.

Donors were healthy Caucasian individuals from Russia aged about 6 to 95. Researchers collected approximately 9.9 milliliters of peripheral blood from every single donor. The second PCR ran about 6 to 11 cycles with a sample-barcoded 5' primer and J-beta primers. TCRdb redid the calling of the 5' RACE reads with MiXCR, one entry per CDR3 protein. The table includes around 650,000 distinct CDR3 sequences, about 30% detected once. This sequence was found in a woman of 80 years or more in good health. Sequencing was done on a sample of blood. The chain joins TRBV25-1 to TRBJ1-2; D gene ambiguous. In DNA, the CDR3 is TGTGCCAGCAGTGAATTCCGGGGAGGTGACGGCTACACCTTC. Translating it yields CASSEFRGGDGYTF.